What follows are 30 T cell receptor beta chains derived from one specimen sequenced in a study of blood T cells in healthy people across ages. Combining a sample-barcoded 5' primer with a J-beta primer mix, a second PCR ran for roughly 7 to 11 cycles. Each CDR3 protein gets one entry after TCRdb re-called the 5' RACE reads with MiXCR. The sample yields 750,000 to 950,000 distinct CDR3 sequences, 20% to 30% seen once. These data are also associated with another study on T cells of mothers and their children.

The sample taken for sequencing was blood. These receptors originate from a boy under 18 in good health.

The CDR3 nucleotides read TGTGCCAGTACCTCAGAAGTCTATGGCTACACCTTC. Amino acids: CASTSEVYGYTF. The chain combines TRBV19 with TRBJ1-2; unclear D gene. The CDR3 loop spans 12 amino acids. V dropped 7 bases and J dropped 4 bases, with 10 bases sitting between them. Germline loops: CDR1 LNHDA, CDR2 SQIVND (reference sequence). The full variable domain, rest sourced from reference TRBV19 and TRBJ1-2, is DGGITQSPKYLFRKEGQNVTLSCEQNLNHDAMYWYRQDPGQGLRLIYYSQIVNDFQKGDIAEGYSVSREKKESFPLTVTSAQKNPTAFYLCASTSEVYGYTFGSGTRLTVV.

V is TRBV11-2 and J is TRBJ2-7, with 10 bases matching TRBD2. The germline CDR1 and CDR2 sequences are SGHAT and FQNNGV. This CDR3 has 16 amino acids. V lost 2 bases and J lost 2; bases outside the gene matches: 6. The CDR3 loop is CASSLSQAGGTYEQYF. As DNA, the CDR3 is TGTGCCAGCAGCTTATCCCAAGCGGGGGGGACCTACGAGCAGTACTTC.

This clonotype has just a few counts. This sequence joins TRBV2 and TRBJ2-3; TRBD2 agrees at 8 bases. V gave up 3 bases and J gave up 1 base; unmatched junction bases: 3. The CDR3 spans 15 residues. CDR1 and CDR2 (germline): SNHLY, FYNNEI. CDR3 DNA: TGTGCCAGCAGTGACCCAGCGGGGGGCACAGATACGCAGTATTTT. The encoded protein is CASSDPAGGTDTQYF.

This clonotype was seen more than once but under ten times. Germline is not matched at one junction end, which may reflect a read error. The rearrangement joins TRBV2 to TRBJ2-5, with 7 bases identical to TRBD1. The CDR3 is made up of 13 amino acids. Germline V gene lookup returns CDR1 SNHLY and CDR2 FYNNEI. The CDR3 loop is CASKGQSAETQYF. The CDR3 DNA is TGTGCCAGCAAGGGACAGAGTGCGGAGACCCAATACTTC.

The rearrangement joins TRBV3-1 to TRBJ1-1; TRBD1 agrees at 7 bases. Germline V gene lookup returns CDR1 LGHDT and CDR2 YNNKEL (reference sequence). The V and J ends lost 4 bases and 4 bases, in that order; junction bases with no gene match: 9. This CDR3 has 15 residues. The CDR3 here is CASSLYRGGGTEAFF. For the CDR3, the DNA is TGTGCCAGCAGCCTCTACAGGGGAGGGGGCACTGAAGCTTTCTTT.

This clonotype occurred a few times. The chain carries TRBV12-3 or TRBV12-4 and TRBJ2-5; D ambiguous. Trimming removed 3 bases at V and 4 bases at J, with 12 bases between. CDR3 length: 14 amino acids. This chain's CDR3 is CASSFVGLRETQYF. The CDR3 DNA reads TGTGCCAGCAGTTTCGTTGGGCTGAGAGAGACCCAGTACTTC.

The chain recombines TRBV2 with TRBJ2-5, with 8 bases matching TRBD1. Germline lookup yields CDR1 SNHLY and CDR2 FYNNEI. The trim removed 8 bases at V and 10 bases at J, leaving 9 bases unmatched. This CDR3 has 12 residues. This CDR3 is CASGTGTYDQYF. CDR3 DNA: TGTGCCAGCGGGACAGGAACCTACGACCAGTACTTC.

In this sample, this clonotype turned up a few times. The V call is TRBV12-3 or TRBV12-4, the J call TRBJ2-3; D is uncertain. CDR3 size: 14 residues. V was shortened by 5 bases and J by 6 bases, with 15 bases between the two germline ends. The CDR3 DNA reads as TGTGCCAGCAGTCCGCGGACGGAACGGGATACGCAGTATTTT. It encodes CASSPRTERDTQYF.

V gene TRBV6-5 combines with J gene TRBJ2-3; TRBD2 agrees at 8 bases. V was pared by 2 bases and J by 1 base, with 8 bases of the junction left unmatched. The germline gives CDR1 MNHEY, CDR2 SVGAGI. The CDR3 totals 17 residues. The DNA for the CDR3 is TGTGCCAGCAGTTACACCTTAGCGGGGACTCGCACAGATACGCAGTATTTT. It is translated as CASSYTLAGTRTDTQYF.

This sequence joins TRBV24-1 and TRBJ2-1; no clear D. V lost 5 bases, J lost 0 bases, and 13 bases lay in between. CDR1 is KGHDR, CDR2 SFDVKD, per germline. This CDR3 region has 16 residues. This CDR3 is CATSGAESGSYNEQFF. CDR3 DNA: TGTGCCACCAGTGGAGCTGAAAGTGGCTCCTACAATGAGCAGTTCTTC.

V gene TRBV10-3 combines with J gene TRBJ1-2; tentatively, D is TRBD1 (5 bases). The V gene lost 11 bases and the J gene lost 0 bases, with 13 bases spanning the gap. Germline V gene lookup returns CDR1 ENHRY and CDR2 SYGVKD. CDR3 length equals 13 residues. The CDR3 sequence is CASRGASNYGYTF. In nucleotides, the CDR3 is TGTGCCTCCCGAGGGGCCTCTAACTATGGCTACACCTTC.

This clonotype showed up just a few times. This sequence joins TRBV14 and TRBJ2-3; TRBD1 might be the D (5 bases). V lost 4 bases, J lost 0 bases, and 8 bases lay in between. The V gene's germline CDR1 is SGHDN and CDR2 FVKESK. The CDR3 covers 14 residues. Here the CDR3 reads CASSRRQSTDTQYF. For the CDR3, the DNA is TGTGCCAGCAGCCGGCGACAGAGCACAGATACGCAGTATTTT.

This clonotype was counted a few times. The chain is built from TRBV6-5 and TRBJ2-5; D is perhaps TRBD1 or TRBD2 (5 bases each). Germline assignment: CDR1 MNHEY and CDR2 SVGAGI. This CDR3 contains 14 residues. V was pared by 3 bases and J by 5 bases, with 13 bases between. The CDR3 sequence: CASSYGGVRETQYF. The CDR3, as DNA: TGTGCCAGCAGTTATGGGGGAGTGAGGGAGACCCAGTACTTC.

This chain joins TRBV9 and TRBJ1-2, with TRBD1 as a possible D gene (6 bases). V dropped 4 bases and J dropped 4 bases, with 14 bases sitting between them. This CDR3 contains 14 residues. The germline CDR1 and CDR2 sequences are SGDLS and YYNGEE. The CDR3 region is CASSPQKGGYGYTF. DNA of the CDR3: TGTGCCAGCAGCCCCCAGAAGGGGGGCTATGGCTACACCTTC.

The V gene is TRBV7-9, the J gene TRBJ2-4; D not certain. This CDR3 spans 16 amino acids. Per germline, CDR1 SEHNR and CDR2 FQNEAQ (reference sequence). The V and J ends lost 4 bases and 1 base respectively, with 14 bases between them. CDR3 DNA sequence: TGTGCCAGCAGCTCGGACCGGTCGAGGGCCAAAAACATTCAGTACTTC. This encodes CASSSDRSRAKNIQYF.

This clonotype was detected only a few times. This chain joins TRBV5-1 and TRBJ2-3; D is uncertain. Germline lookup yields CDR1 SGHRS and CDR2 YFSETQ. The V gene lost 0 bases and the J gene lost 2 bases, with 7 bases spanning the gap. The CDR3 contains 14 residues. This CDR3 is CASSLGRPTDTQYF. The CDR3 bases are TGCGCCAGCAGCTTGGGGAGACCCACAGATACGCAGTATTTT.

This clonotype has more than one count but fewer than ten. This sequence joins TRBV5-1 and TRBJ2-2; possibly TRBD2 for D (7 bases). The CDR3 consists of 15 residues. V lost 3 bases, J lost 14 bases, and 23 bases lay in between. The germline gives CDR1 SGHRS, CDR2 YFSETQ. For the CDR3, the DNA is TGCGCCAGCAGCTCGGGTACAGGGACTACCAACGGTCTGTTTTTT. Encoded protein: CASSSGTGTTNGLFF.

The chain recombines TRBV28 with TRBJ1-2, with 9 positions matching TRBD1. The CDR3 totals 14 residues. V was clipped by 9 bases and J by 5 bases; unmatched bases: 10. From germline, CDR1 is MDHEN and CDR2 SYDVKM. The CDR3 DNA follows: TGTGCCAGTTGCGGACAGGGGCTCCGATATGGCTACACCTTC. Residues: CASCGQGLRYGYTF.

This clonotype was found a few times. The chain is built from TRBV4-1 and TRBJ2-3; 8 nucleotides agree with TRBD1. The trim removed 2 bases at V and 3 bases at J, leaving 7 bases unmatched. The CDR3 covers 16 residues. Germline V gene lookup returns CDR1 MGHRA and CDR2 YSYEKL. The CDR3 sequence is CASSQQFGQGTDTQYF. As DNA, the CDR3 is TGCGCCAGCAGCCAACAATTCGGACAGGGAACAGATACGCAGTATTTT.

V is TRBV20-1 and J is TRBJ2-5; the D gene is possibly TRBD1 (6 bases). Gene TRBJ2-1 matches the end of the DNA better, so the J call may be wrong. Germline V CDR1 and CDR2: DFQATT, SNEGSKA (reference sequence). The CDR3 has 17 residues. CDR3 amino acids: CSARKGGSDHFYNEQFF. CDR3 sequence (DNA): TGCAGTGCTAGAAAAGGGGGATCAGACCATTTCTACAATGAGCAGTTCTTC.

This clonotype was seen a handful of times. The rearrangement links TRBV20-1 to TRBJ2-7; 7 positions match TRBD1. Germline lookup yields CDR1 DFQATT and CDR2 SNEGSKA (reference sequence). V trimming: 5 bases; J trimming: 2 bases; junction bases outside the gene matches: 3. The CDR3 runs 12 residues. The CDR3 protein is CSAPDRTYEQYF. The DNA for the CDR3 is TGCAGTGCTCCGGACAGGACCTACGAGCAGTACTTC.

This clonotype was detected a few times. The CDR3 sequence: CASSSTGGLVREKLFF. CDR3 bases: TGTGCCAGCAGTTCTACAGGGGGTCTGGTTCGAGAAAAACTGTTTTTT. The chain joins TRBV7-9 to TRBJ1-4; 8 nucleotides agree with TRBD1. CDR1 is SEHNR and CDR2 is FQNEAQ in the germline V gene (reference sequence). Trimming at V came to 6 bases and at J to 8 bases, leaving 14 bases not matched to a gene. This CDR3 region has 16 residues. Together with reference TRBV7-9 and TRBJ1-4, the CDR3 gives the full variable domain: DTGVSQNPRHKITKRGQNVTFRCDPISEHNRLYWYRQTLGQGPEFLTYFQNEAQLEKSRLLSDRFSAERPKGSFSTLEIQRTEQGDSAMYLCASSSTGGLVREKLFFGSGTQLSVL.

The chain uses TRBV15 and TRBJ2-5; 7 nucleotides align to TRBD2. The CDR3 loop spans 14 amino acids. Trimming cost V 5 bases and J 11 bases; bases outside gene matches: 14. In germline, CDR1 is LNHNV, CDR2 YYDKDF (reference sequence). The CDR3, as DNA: TGTGCCACCAGCCAGGGTACCTCCCTAGCGGAGCAGTACTTC. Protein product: CATSQGTSLAEQYF.

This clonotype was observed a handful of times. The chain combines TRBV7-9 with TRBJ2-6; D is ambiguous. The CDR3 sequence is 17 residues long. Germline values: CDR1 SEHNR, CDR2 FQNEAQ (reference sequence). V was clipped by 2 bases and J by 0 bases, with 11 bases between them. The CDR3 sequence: CASSLFILLSGANVLTF. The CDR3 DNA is TGTGCCAGCAGCTTATTTATACTCCTCTCTGGGGCCAACGTCCTGACTTTC. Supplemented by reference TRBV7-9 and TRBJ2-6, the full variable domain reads DTGVSQNPRHKITKRGQNVTFRCDPISEHNRLYWYRQTLGQGPEFLTYFQNEAQLEKSRLLSDRFSAERPKGSFSTLEIQRTEQGDSAMYLCASSLFILLSGANVLTFGAGSRLTVL.

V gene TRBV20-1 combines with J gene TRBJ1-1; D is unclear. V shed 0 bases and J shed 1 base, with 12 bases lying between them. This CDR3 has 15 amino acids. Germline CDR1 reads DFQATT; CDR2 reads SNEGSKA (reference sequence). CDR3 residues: CSARDGSAWNTEAFF. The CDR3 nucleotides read TGCAGTGCTAGAGATGGGTCTGCTTGGAACACTGAAGCTTTCTTT.

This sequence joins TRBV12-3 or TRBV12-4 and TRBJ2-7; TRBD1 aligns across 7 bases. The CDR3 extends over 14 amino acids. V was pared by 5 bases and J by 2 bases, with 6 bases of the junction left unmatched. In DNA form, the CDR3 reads TGTGCCAGCAGTCCCGGACAGGCAGCCTACGAGCAGTACTTC. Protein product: CASSPGQAAYEQYF.

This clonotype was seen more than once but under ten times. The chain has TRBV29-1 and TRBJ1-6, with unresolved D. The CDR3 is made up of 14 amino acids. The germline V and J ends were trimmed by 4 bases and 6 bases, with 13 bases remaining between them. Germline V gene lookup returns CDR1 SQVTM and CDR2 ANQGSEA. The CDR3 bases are TGCAGCGTTGGCGTTGCAGACCCTAATTCACCCCTCCACTTT. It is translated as CSVGVADPNSPLHF.

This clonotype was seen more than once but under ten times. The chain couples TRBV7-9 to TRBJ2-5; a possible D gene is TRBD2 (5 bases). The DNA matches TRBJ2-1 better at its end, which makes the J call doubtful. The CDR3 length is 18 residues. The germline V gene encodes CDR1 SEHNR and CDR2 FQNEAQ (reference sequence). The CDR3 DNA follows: TGTGCCAGCAGCTCCTCCCGAGCGGACCGAGGGCCTGATAATGAGCAGTTCTTC. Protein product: CASSSSRADRGPDNEQFF.

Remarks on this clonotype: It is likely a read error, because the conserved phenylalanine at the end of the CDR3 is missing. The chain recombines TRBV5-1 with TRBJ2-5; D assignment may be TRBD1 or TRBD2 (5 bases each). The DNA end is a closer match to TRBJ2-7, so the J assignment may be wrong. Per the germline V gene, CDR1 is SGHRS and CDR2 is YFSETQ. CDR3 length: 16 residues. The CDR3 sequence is CASSLGGVGTYYEQYL. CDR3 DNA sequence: TGCGCCAGCAGCTTGGGCGGCGTGGGGACCTACTACGAGCAGTACCTC.

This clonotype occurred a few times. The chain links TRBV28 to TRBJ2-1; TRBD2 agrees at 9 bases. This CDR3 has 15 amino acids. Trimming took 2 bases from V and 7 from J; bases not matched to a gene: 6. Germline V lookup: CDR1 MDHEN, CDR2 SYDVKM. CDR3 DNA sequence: TGTGCCAGCAGTTTAGGGGCTAGCGGGGAGAATGAGCAGTTCTTC. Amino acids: CASSLGASGENEQFF.